This note documents a single T cell receptor (beta chain) sequence. Antigen specificity is unknown. Naive T cells were sorted: CD4+CD8-CD45RO-CD45RA+ for CD4+, CD8+CD4-CD45RA+CD27bright for CD8+. Starting from about 470 ng of total RNA, TCR libraries were made with linear amplification. TCRdb redid the calling of the reads with MiXCR, one entry per CDR3 protein. The sample has approximately 200,000 distinct CDR3 sequences, around 80% seen once. The data are from a study of healthy donors' naive CD4 and CD8 T cells. Germline V gene data show CDR1 as MNHEY and CDR2 as SVGAGI. The CDR3 sequence is 16 residues long. V lost 5 bases to trimming and J lost 6 bases, with 22 bases between them. Study-level points and caveats: CDR3 charge plus V and J genes appeared to account for roughly 12% of CD4/CD8 variance. Homeostatic proliferation of naive T cells was not examined as a bias source. Negatively charged CDR3s marked CD8+ lineage; positively charged CDR3s marked CD4+ lineage.

Input material: naive CD4+ and CD8+ T cells sorted from blood, pooled from several donors. This sequence originates from a pool of human donors in good health; the sample pools cells from several healthy donors. The rearrangement uses TRBV6-5 and TRBJ1-1, with D perhaps matching TRBD1 (5 bases). This chain's CDR3 is CASSEESGIGYSEAFF. CDR3 sequence (DNA): TGTGCCAGCAGTGAAGAATCAGGGATAGGTTACTCTGAAGCTTTCTTT.